This T cell receptor (beta chain) comes out of a study of beta chain features in type 1 diabetes. Expressed TCRB transcripts were sequenced, since all the RNA that had been isolated was reverse transcribed. Assay used: immunoSEQ multiplex PCR; TCRdb lists only in-frame clones, some missing. The sample contains 500,000 to 700,000 clones, about a sixth of which appear only once. The table lists this clone with a few counts. Trimming left V 5 bases short and J 0 bases short, with 12 bases between. This CDR3 spans 15 amino acids. CDR1 and CDR2 (germline): SGHTA, FQGNSA. The sequencing input was naive CD4+ T cells from blood. This clonotype was obtained from a man between 18 and 35 years old in good health. This chain connects TRBV7-2 to TRBJ2-3; D ambiguous. In DNA form, the CDR3 reads TGTGCCAGCAGCCTCCCCCGGCTAAGCACAGATACGCAGTATTTT. Encoded protein: CASSLPRLSTDTQYF.